Each of the 13 T cell receptor beta chains below was sequenced from the same sample in a study of cytomegalovirus exposure and HLA in healthy donors. This PCR relied on a set of 60 Vbeta primers and 13 Jbeta primers. Here immunoSEQ multiplex PCR was the method, and the copy in TCRdb shows in-frame clones only, minus some. The data show roughly 180,000 clones, with approximately 80% seen just once and about 1.3% held by the top ten. The sequenced sample was PBMCs. Receptor source: a man younger than 40 in good health and CMV-seronegative.

This clone has a handful of counts. This chain uses TRBV15 with TRBJ1-1, with D tentatively TRBD1 (6 bases). The germline CDR1 and CDR2 sequences are LNHNV and YYDKDF (reference sequence). With 2 bases removed from V and 1 base from J, the gap between germline ends came to 11 bases. The CDR3 is made up of 15 amino acids. CDR3 nucleotide sequence: TGTGCCACCAGCAGACCTATACAGGGGAACACTGAAGCTTTCTTT. Translating it yields CATSRPIQGNTEAFF. Supplemented by reference TRBV15 and TRBJ1-1, the full variable domain reads DAMVIQNPRYQVTQFGKPVTLSCSQTLNHNVMYWYQQKSSQAPKLLFHYYDKDFNNEADTPDNFQSRRPNTSFCFLDIRSPGLGDTAMYLCATSRPIQGNTEAFFGQGTRLTVV.

The chain carries TRBV28 and TRBJ1-6; tentatively, D is TRBD1 (5 bases). Germline V gene lookup returns CDR1 MDHEN and CDR2 SYDVKM. V lost 3 bases and J 0 bases, leaving 9 bases between the germline ends. The length of the CDR3 is 16 residues. CDR3 coding DNA: TGTGCCAGCAGTTTGGGGGGGACCTCCTATAATTCACCCCTCCACTTT. Residues: CASSLGGTSYNSPLHF.

V and J are TRBV28 and TRBJ2-7, with a possible D match to TRBD2 (6 bases). Trimming took off 5 bases at V and 1 base at J, with 15 bases between the two ends. This CDR3 contains 15 residues. The germline V gene has CDR1 MDHEN and CDR2 SYDVKM. The CDR3 region is CASSPIGTQSYEQYF. CDR3 nucleotide sequence: TGTGCCAGCAGTCCTATAGGGACTCAGTCCTACGAGCAGTACTTC.

This clone was detected only once. J is TRBJ2-6 and V is TRBV27; D possibly corresponds to TRBD1 (6 bases). The V end lost 4 bases, the J end lost 0 bases, and 16 bases lay between the germline ends. Germline V lookup: CDR1 MNHEY, CDR2 SMNVEV (reference sequence). The CDR3 runs to 18 residues. As DNA, the CDR3 is TGTGCCAGCAGTTCGCCCGGACAGTGGAGCTCTGGGGCCAACGTCCTGACTTTC. Its protein product is CASSSPGQWSSGANVLTF.

The V gene is TRBV6-1, the J gene TRBJ2-2; 8 bases agree with TRBD1. Germline V lookup: CDR1 MNHNS, CDR2 SASEGT. This CDR3 region has 14 residues. V lost 6 bases and J lost 9; bases outside the gene matches: 9. The DNA for the CDR3 is TGTGCCAGCAGGCAGGGGACAGGAGGCCGGGAGCTGTTTTTT. It is translated as CASRQGTGGRELFF.

The rearrangement joins TRBV10-3 to TRBJ1-2, with TRBD1 matching over 9 bases. Germline V gene sequence: CDR1 ENHRY, CDR2 SYGVKD. CDR3 length: 13 residues. The J segment lost 3 bases and the V segment lost 5 bases, leaving 1 base of the junction unmatched. CDR3 protein: CAISRQGDYGYTF. For the CDR3, the DNA is TGTGCCATCAGTAGACAGGGGGACTATGGCTACACCTTC.

The chain couples TRBV30 to TRBJ1-6; D gene ambiguous. Trimming stripped 0 bases from V and 2 bases from J, with 14 bases between. The CDR3 spans 17 residues. CDR1 and CDR2 from the germline V gene are GTSNPN and SVGIG (reference sequence). The DNA for the CDR3 is TGTGCCTGGAGTGTTATTACGGAGGGCGCCTATAATTCACCCCTCCACTTT. Its protein product is CAWSVITEGAYNSPLHF.

The chain is built from TRBV11-1 and TRBJ2-7; D unclear. CDR3 length: 14 amino acids. Germline V lookup: CDR1 SGHAT, CDR2 FQDESV (reference sequence). V was trimmed by 1 base and J by 3 bases, leaving 10 bases between them. The CDR3 is CASSLVGRNYEQYF. CDR3 DNA: TGTGCCAGCAGCTTAGTTGGCAGGAACTACGAGCAGTACTTC.

This clone is a singleton in its sample. The chain carries TRBV5-4 and TRBJ2-3; tentatively, D is TRBD1 (5 bases). Germline CDR1 and CDR2: SGHNT and YYREEE (reference sequence). The germline V and J ends were trimmed by 2 bases and 1 base, with 11 bases remaining between them. The CDR3 is 15 amino acids. The CDR3 DNA reads as TGTGCCAGCAGCTTCGAAAGACAGCGCACAGATACGCAGTATTTT. The encoded protein is CASSFERQRTDTQYF. The full variable domain, completed using reference TRBV5-4 and TRBJ2-3, is ETGVTQSPTHLIKTRGQQVTLRCSSQSGHNTVSWYQQALGQGPQFIFQYYREEENGRGNFPPRFSGLQFPNYSSELNVNALELDDSALYLCASSFERQRTDTQYFGPGTRLTVL.

This clone was detected once. This chain connects TRBV30 to TRBJ1-2; D gene unclear. The CDR3 runs to 15 residues. The germline gives CDR1 GTSNPN, CDR2 SVGIG (reference sequence). V lost 0 bases to trimming and J lost 0 bases, with 11 bases between them. This chain's CDR3 is CAWSVGGLANYGYTF. The CDR3 coding sequence is TGTGCCTGGAGTGTAGGCGGGTTAGCTAACTATGGCTACACCTTC. Full variable domain (missing parts from reference TRBV30 and TRBJ1-2): SQTIHQWPATLVQPVGSPLSLECTVEGTSNPNLYWYRQAAGRGLQLLFYSVGIGQISSEVPQNLSASRPQDRQFILSSKKLLLSDSGFYLCAWSVGGLANYGYTFGSGTRLTVV.

The V and J genes are TRBV10-3 and TRBJ1-3; D gene unclear. With 7 bases removed from V and 8 bases from J, the gap between germline ends came to 18 bases. Germline CDR1 is ENHRY and CDR2 is SYGVKD. CDR3 length: 14 residues. The CDR3 DNA follows: TGTGCCATCAACCCGACACGACTAACGGACACCATATATTTT. Translation gives CAINPTRLTDTIYF.

This clone was counted a few times. The CDR3: CASRGPGPGFGNTIYF. The CDR3 nucleotides are TGCGCCAGCAGGGGTCCGGGCCCGGGGTTTGGAAACACCATATATTTT. The chain is built from TRBV5-1 and TRBJ1-3; D remains ambiguous. The V end was cut by 5 bases, the J end by 3 bases, with 18 bases between. Germline CDR1 reads SGHRS; CDR2 reads YFSETQ. The CDR3 is made up of 16 amino acids.

The V gene is TRBV27, the J gene TRBJ1-5; 7 positions match TRBD1. V trimming: 0 bases; J trimming: 5 bases; junction bases outside the gene matches: 7. The CDR3 loop spans 16 amino acids. From germline, CDR1 is MNHEY and CDR2 SMNVEV (reference sequence). The CDR3 here is CASSLSGDRYYQPQHF. As DNA, the CDR3 is TGTGCCAGCAGTTTATCGGGGGACAGATACTATCAGCCCCAGCATTTT.